The text below deals with one TCR beta chain. This sample stems from a study of blood T cell repertoires in COVID-19. Study context: The analysed material was cDNA or gDNA that came from T cells, B-cell-depleted T cells, or PBMCs.

With 5 bases removed from V and 7 bases from J, the gap between germline ends came to 14 bases. Germline V gene lookup returns CDR1 PRHDT and CDR2 FYEKMQ (reference sequence). The CDR3 spans 14 residues. Per the original data handling: From reference gene primer amplification, estimates of nucleated cell counts were derived. Repertoires were generated with immunoSEQ multiplex PCR, while TCRdb's copy carries only in-frame clones and drops some. The V and J calls and clone size were taken over from that table, and D and trimming were inferred from the DNA. This table holds some 180,000 clones, more than 80% found once. The cohort comprised adults aged roughly 18 to 100 years residing in some 24 US areas.

This sequence joins TRBV13 and TRBJ2-2, with D maybe TRBD1 (6 bases). This receptor was identified in a man aged 35-49 years who had recovered from COVID-19. The specimen sequenced was PBMCs or T cells enriched from blood (not recorded which). The CDR3 here is CASSVQGAVGELFF. In DNA form, the CDR3 reads TGTGCCAGCAGCGTACAGGGTGCGGTCGGGGAGCTGTTTTTT.